This T cell receptor (beta chain) appears in the sequencing data of a study of blood T cell repertoires in COVID-19. Turning to the study itself: Sample material is recorded as cDNA or gDNA derived from T cells, B-cell-depleted T cells, or PBMCs.

In the original workflow: Reference gene primer amplification gave nucleated cell count estimates. Libraries were prepared by immunoSEQ multiplex PCR; TCRdb keeps only in-frame clonotypes and omits some of them. The V and J calls and clone size are taken from that table; D and trimming were inferred from the DNA. The table records approximately 180,000 clones, around 73% of them present only once. CDR1 is LGHNA, CDR2 YSLEER, per germline. Trimming removed 4 bases from V and 6 bases from J, with 18 bases in between. This CDR3 has 15 amino acids. The recovered donors of Cohort 3 showed two negative PCRs, clearance, or symptom resolution.

V and J are TRBV4-3 and TRBJ1-1, with D unclear. The TCR sequence derives from a woman aged 45 to 65 who had recovered from COVID-19. Sequenced sample: PBMCs or T cells enriched from blood (not recorded which). The CDR3 spells CASSPHFPARSEAFF. The CDR3 coding sequence is TGCGCCAGCAGCCCCCATTTCCCCGCACGGTCTGAAGCTTTCTTT.